Reported below is one T cell receptor beta chain. Its antigen remains undetermined. No much larger clone exists at a distance of one base, and base qualities are not known. TCR CDR3 regions were amplified from genomic DNA by multiplex PCR using the deep immunoSEQ assay. Genomic DNA extracted from each cell subset was distributed evenly over all wells of several immunoSEQ 96-well plates, and each plate served as one replicate. For sorted subsets, each replicate PCR was loaded with about 0.2 ug genomic DNA, equivalent to some 31,000 T cell genomes. Purified libraries were measured with a Qubit 3.0 fluorometer, size-checked on a Bioanalyzer 2100, and measured again with the KAPA Library Quantification kit. Every immunoSEQ 96-well plate was sequenced on a separate single-read 150-cycle Illumina NextSeq 550 flow cell. Turning to the authors' computational methods: The immunoSEQ output contained only junctional sequences without quality scores, so filtering could not match that applied to full-length reads. To assign V/J genes and CDR3, sequences were annotated using PyIR, a Python wrapper for IgBLAST v1.9, with IMGT germline references. Reads were removed for weak V/J assignments (E-value above 1e-6), missing CDR3, stop codons, out-of-frame junctions, or ambiguous translated residues. A V3J clonotype was defined by an identical inferred V gene, J gene, and CDR3 amino acid sequence. To compute the percentage overlap between repertoires, the number of shared unique clonotypes was divided by the size of the smaller repertoire. Repertoire richness was assessed with RTK rarefaction, the Chao1 estimator, and Recon v2.1 estimates of unobserved clonotypes. For all TCRbeta clonotypes obtained by the gDNA method from four donors, generation probabilities were computed with OLGA. Sourced from immuneACCESS, this table was stored by TCRdb with only in-frame sequences that have V and J called. A share of the clones is absent; for the studies checked, an unresolved V gene accounts for under half, and the remainder has no known explanation. V and J calls and clone size come straight from that table; D and trimming were deduced from the DNA. This sample is represented by 600,000 to 800,000 clones; roughly two thirds of them were singletons. The biggest ten clones account for under 2% of the sample.

This record belongs to a study of shared clonotypes between healthy human individuals (dated by TCRdb to the early 2020s). Broadly, across the study: The cohort comprised a couple of women and a few men aged 18 to 49 years. For each donor, CD4 naive and CD4 memory were each given three plates, CD8 naive was given two plates, and CD8 memory was given one plate. Each donor's leukapheresis produced roughly between roughly 0.94 and 9.5 billion PBMCs. Different laboratories and diverse techniques were used to prepare libraries and sequence TCR repertoires, to increase sequencing depth and limit assay-specific biases. Blood TCR repertoires of about 5 healthy adults were deeply sequenced to estimate repertoire size and the extent of clonotype sharing between individuals. Results and caveats for the whole study, not just this receptor: Compared with non-shared clonotypes, clonotypes shared by all four sorted-subset donors had higher generation probabilities. Pairwise subsampling led to the expectation that sequencing depth would affect the degree of clonotype sharing among donors. Estimated clonotype richness was generally larger for naive than for memory subsets. Sampling was limited to blood, and TCR repertoires in tissue likely differ from TCR repertoires in blood. Rarefaction of sorted-subset datasets indicated incomplete sequencing despite the large sequencing depth. The small number of donors limited the genetic and exposure-history diversity represented. Across four donors, approximately 5% of naive CD4, roughly 3.3% of naive CD8, 2.3% of memory CD4, and approximately 0.42% of memory CD8 clonotypes were shared.

Counted from cysteine to phenylalanine, this CDR3 has 14 amino acids. Just the 42-base CDR3 DNA is kept, in frame starting at base 1. Based on the germline V gene, the CDR1 and CDR2 sequences are MNHNS and SASEGT. V sheds 6 bases and J sheds 0 bases, leaving 10 bases between their ends. Donors were healthy HIV-negative adults with no recently reported acute infections or vaccinations. All donors were Caucasian adults living in Nashville, Tennessee, USA. CD4+ T cells were enriched by magnetic negative selection, after which naive cells were positively selected on CD45RA and the negative fraction was taken as the memory subset. After blood collection by leukapheresis, PBMCs were isolated using Ficoll-Histopaque density gradient centrifugation and then cryopreserved in the vapor phase of liquid nitrogen. Analytical flow cytometry was used to check the purity and quantity of every magnetically sorted T cell population. From each sorted fraction, genomic DNA was isolated and quantified by UV absorbance on a Nanodrop 2000c.

The sample consisted of memory CD4+ T cells sorted from blood. The cell subset or site label, read with the paper, signifies: CD45RA-negative fraction. The chain is assembled from TRBV6-1 and TRBJ2-3, with TRBD2 tentatively as D gene (6 bases match). The receptor comes from a young woman in good health. The nucleotide sequence is TGTGCCAGCAGGCTAGCGCCTAGCACAGATACGCAGTATTTT. This codes for CASRLAPSTDTQYF.